This T cell receptor (beta chain) was identified in a study of T cells in Graves' hyperthyroidism and ophthalmopathy. Study-level findings and limits: A 13 V-J model separated ophthalmopathy from stable hyperthyroidism.

There were TCR beta CDR3 regions amplified from RNA transcripts. When the TCR CDR3 underwent first-round RT-PCR, the HTBI primer set was used. TCRdb used MiXCR to reprocess the multiplex PCR reads, holding one entry per CDR3 protein. The table shows approximately 640,000 distinct CDR3 sequences, with less than 45% occurring only once. The V and J ends lost 4 bases and 1 base, in that order; junction bases with no gene match: 3. The CDR3 has 14 residues. The germline V gene encodes CDR1 SGHTA and CDR2 FQGNSA. This clonotype was seen only a few times. What it recognizes is unknown. With a much larger clone just one base away, this may be a read error.

The sequenced material came from peripheral blood or thyroid tissue (not recorded which). J is TRBJ2-5 and V is TRBV7-2, with 7 bases fitting TRBD1. The receptor's source is an adult man with Graves' disease, either hyperthyroidism or ophthalmopathy (not recorded which). The CDR3 here is CASSSGQSQETQYF. As DNA, the CDR3 is TGTGCCAGCAGCTCGGGACAGTCCCAAGAGACCCAGTACTTC.